The 24 T cell receptor beta chains in this list originate from one sample, sequenced in a study of neurological immune-mediated disorders. TCRdb re-derived calls from the 5' RACE reads in MiXCR, one entry per CDR3 protein. The sample gives roughly 41,000 distinct CDR3 sequences, 8.5% to 14% of which show up once; 3.5% to 4% is in the top ten. Regarding time point: technical triplicate 1. The sequenced material came from PBMCs. These receptor sequences come from a man in his 60s with HTLV-1-associated myelopathy (HAM/TSP).

This clonotype showed up many times. This chain joins TRBV5-5 and TRBJ2-1; 14 positions match TRBD2. This CDR3 region has 15 residues. V gave up 2 bases and J gave up 10 bases; unmatched junction bases: 5. Germline CDR1 is SGHKS and CDR2 is YYEKEE (reference sequence). In nucleotides, the CDR3 is TGTGCCAGCAGCTTACCGGGACTAGCGGGAGCCGAGCAGTTCTTC. As protein: CASSLPGLAGAEQFF.

Many counts were recorded for this clonotype. CDR3 nucleotides: TGCGCCAGCAGCTGGGGGGGAACAGATATGAACACTGAAGCTTTCTTT. Translating gives CASSWGGTDMNTEAFF. This chain connects TRBV5-1 to TRBJ1-1, with a tentative D call TRBD1 (5 bases). The germline V gene encodes CDR1 SGHRS and CDR2 YFSETQ. Trimming took 3 bases from V and 0 from J, leaving 15 bases between them. The CDR3 runs to 16 residues.

This clonotype was counted many times. The chain employs TRBV29-1 and TRBJ2-7, with TRBD1 identical over 8 bases. The CDR3 length is 14 residues. V was clipped by 7 bases and J by 3 bases; unmatched bases: 11. CDR1 and CDR2 (germline): SQVTM, ANQGSEA. The CDR3 nucleotides read TGCAGCGGCAGGGACAGGCCAGCAAACTACGAGCAGTACTTC. Its protein is CSGRDRPANYEQYF.

The sample holds many counts of this clonotype. J is TRBJ1-2 and V is TRBV12-3 or TRBV12-4; the D gene is possibly TRBD1 (5 bases). CDR3 size: 14 residues. Deletions cut 8 bases from V and 2 bases from J, with 15 bases between. CDR3 protein: CASVHGGANYGYTF. The CDR3 nucleotides read TGTGCCAGCGTCCACGGAGGGGCGAACTATGGCTACACCTTC.

The table lists this clonotype with many counts. V is TRBV12-3 or TRBV12-4 and J is TRBJ2-3; maybe TRBD2 (6 bases). V gave up 5 bases and J gave up 8 bases, with 17 bases separating them. The CDR3 totals 14 residues. The CDR3 sequence is CASSASTRRSTQYF. The CDR3 nucleotides are TGTGCCAGCAGTGCATCGACTAGGCGGAGTACGCAGTATTTT.

Ten or more counts support this clonotype. The J gene is TRBJ1-5, the V gene TRBV3-1, with D possibly TRBD1 on 6 matching bases. Trimming pared 0 bases from V and 4 bases from J, leaving 16 bases between. CDR3 size: 17 residues. The V gene's germline CDR1 is LGHDT and CDR2 YNNKEL (reference sequence). CDR3 bases: TGTGCCAGCAGCCAAGAACCCCTATTGGGGACAAATCAGCCCCAGCATTTT. Translated: CASSQEPLLGTNQPQHF.

This clonotype came up many times. The V gene is TRBV6-5, the J gene TRBJ1-2, with 10 bases identical to TRBD1. Germline V gives CDR1 MNHEY, CDR2 SVGAGI. This CDR3 contains 15 residues. Trimming at V came to 0 bases and at J to 4 bases, leaving 2 bases not matched to a gene. CDR3 sequence: CASSYSGTGAYGYTF. The CDR3 DNA follows: TGTGCCAGCAGTTACTCAGGGACAGGGGCCTATGGCTACACCTTC.

This clonotype was seen many times. This rearrangement joins TRBV20-1 to TRBJ1-1; unclear D gene. The CDR3 is made up of 13 amino acids. CDR1 and CDR2 from the germline V gene are DFQATT and SNEGSKA (reference sequence). V was shortened by 6 bases and J by 1 base, with 12 bases between the two germline ends. CDR3 amino acids: CSAPVNPNTEAFF. In DNA form, the CDR3 reads TGCAGTGCCCCGGTCAACCCGAACACTGAAGCTTTCTTT.

This clonotype was seen many times. For the CDR3, the DNA is TGCGCCAGCAGCCAAGTGGGTAGCGGGCGATCCTACGAGCAGTACTTC. Translated, it gives CASSQVGSGRSYEQYF. This chain connects TRBV4-1 to TRBJ2-7; 7 bases match TRBD2. CDR3 size: 16 residues. V dropped 1 base and J dropped 1; count of bases not matched to a gene: 7. CDR1 and CDR2 (germline): MGHRA, YSYEKL.

This clonotype has at least ten counts. DNA for the CDR3: TGTGCCAGCAGCCACTCCGGACAGGTCCCCTATGAGCAGTTCTTC. Translation gives CASSHSGQVPYEQFF. This chain connects TRBV9 to TRBJ2-1, with 7 positions matching TRBD1. The CDR3 consists of 15 residues. Germline CDR1 and CDR2: SGDLS and YYNGEE. V shed 4 bases, J shed 8 bases, and the junction held 12 bases outside the gene matches. Full variable domain (remainder filled in from reference TRBV9 and TRBJ2-1): DSGVTQTPKHLITATGQRVTLRCSPRSGDLSVYWYQQSLDQGLQFLIQYYNGEERAKGNILERFSAQQFPDLHSELNLSSLELGDSALYFCASSHSGQVPYEQFFGPGTRLTVL.

This clonotype was seen repeatedly, ten times or more. V gene TRBV4-2 combines with J gene TRBJ2-2; D may be TRBD1 (6 bases). Germline V gives CDR1 LGHNA, CDR2 YNFKEQ. V was trimmed by 1 base and J by 0 bases, leaving 12 bases between them. There are 17 residues in the CDR3. The CDR3 DNA is TGTGCCAGCAGCCAAGCCGTACAGGGTTCGAACACCGGGGAGCTGTTTTTT. Encoded protein: CASSQAVQGSNTGELFF.

This clonotype was observed at least ten times. CDR3 in amino acids: CSATFSGGPGEQYF. The CDR3 nucleotides are TGCAGTGCTACCTTCTCGGGAGGGCCGGGCGAGCAGTACTTC. The genes are TRBV20-1 and TRBJ2-7; 8 nucleotides align to TRBD2. Germline CDR1 DFQATT, CDR2 SNEGSKA (reference sequence). V was clipped by 4 bases and J by 6 bases; unmatched bases: 11. The CDR3 runs to 14 residues.

This clonotype has ten or more counts. The V gene is TRBV4-1, the J gene TRBJ2-3; D unclear. The CDR3 sequence is 13 residues long. The V end was cut by 3 bases, the J end by 14 bases, with 18 bases between. Germline assignment: CDR1 MGHRA and CDR2 YSYEKL. CDR3 sequence (DNA): TGCGCCAGCAGCCAGAAGCCGGGCCAAGGAGCGTATTTT. It specifies CASSQKPGQGAYF.

Many counts were recorded for this clonotype. The rearrangement links TRBV10-3 to TRBJ2-7; TRBD2 agrees at 15 bases. The junction had 11 bases not matched to a gene; V was cut back by 10 bases and J by 7 bases. CDR3 length equals 15 residues. CDR1 ENHRY and CDR2 SYGVKD come from the germline V gene. The CDR3 sequence: CATSGLAGGYGEQYF. DNA of the CDR3: TGTGCCACCTCGGGACTAGCGGGAGGATACGGAGAGCAGTACTTC.

This clonotype came up many times. The CDR3 protein is CASSQDLAGVYEQYF. The CDR3 DNA sequence: TGTGCCAGCAGCCAAGATCTAGCGGGAGTTTACGAGCAGTACTTC. The rearrangement joins TRBV3-1 to TRBJ2-7; 10 bases map to TRBD2. Germline trimming cut 0 bases from V and 4 bases from J; bases unmatched to any gene: 3. Per the germline V gene, CDR1 is LGHDT and CDR2 is YNNKEL (reference sequence). This CDR3 is 15 amino acids long.

Concerning this clonotype itself: One end of the junction varies from germline; a read error may be responsible. The chain employs TRBV20-1 and TRBJ1-4; 8 nucleotides agree with TRBD1. CDR1 and CDR2 (germline): DFQATT, SNEGSKA (reference sequence). This CDR3 is built from 14 residues. The CDR3 DNA sequence: TGCAGTGCTAGTATCGGGACAGGAGCTGAAATACTGTTTTTT. It translates to CSASIGTGAEILFF.

There are many counts of this clonotype. This chain links TRBV5-4 with TRBJ2-2; D may be TRBD2 (6 bases). The CDR3 sequence is 17 residues long. CDR1 and CDR2 (germline): SGHNT, YYREEE (reference sequence). V gave up 4 bases and J gave up 2 bases, with 18 bases separating them. The CDR3 nucleotides are TGTGCCAGCAGCGGAGGTGGGACTTCGGCTAACACCGGGGAGCTGTTTTTT. It yields the protein CASSGGGTSANTGELFF.

This clonotype was seen ten or more times. At one of its ends the junction is not consistent with the germline gene, which may arise from a read error. This chain joins TRBV6-5 and TRBJ1-2; D is unresolved. The CDR3 is 14 amino acids. From germline, CDR1 is MNHEY and CDR2 SVGAGI. CDR3: CANSYLGLGYGYTF. As DNA, the CDR3 is TGTGCCAACAGTTACTTAGGACTAGGCTATGGCTACACCTTC.

This clonotype was seen repeatedly, ten times or more. The gene calls are TRBV28 and TRBJ2-6, with 7 nucleotides matching TRBD1. Germline CDR1 reads MDHEN; CDR2 reads SYDVKM. The CDR3 consists of 16 residues. Trimming at V came to 3 bases and at J to 3 bases, leaving 5 bases not matched to a gene. Here the CDR3 reads CASSFEGALGANVLTF. The CDR3, as DNA: TGTGCCAGCAGTTTTGAGGGGGCACTTGGGGCCAACGTCCTGACTTTC.

In this sample, this clonotype turned up many times. V usage is TRBV20-1 and J usage is TRBJ1-1, with D uncertain. The CDR3 runs 13 residues. Germline CDR1 and CDR2: DFQATT and SNEGSKA (reference sequence). Trimming removed 5 bases at V and 1 base at J, with 11 bases between. CDR3 bases: TGCAGTGCTGCTTTAGGGTCGAACACTGAAGCTTTCTTT. Its protein is CSAALGSNTEAFF.

A few counts support this clonotype. This chain joins TRBV18 and TRBJ2-6, with D unresolved. Trimming removed 0 bases from V and 0 bases from J, with 3 bases in between. The CDR3 contains 15 residues. Germline V gene lookup returns CDR1 KGHSH and CDR2 LQKENI. The CDR3 DNA reads as TGTGCCAGCTCACCACCGGGCTCTGGGGCCAACGTCCTGACTTTC. Residues: CASSPPGSGANVLTF.

This clonotype was picked up many times. The chain uses TRBV12-3 or TRBV12-4 and TRBJ1-6; TRBD1 might be the D (5 bases). V lost 3 bases, J lost 10 bases, and 19 bases lay in between. This CDR3 comprises 16 residues. CDR3: CASSFPAVARQSPLHF. The CDR3 DNA reads as TGTGCCAGCAGTTTCCCGGCCGTGGCGCGACAGTCACCCCTCCACTTT.

At least ten counts were recorded for this clonotype. The rearrangement joins TRBV5-1 to TRBJ2-1; D unresolved. The CDR3 has 19 residues. Germline CDR1 reads SGHRS; CDR2 reads YFSETQ. V was pared by 3 bases and J by 0 bases, with 22 bases between. CDR3 DNA: TGCGCCAGCAGCTCCCAGCCCACTCCCGGATGGAGCTCCTACAATGAGCAGTTCTTC. Protein sequence: CASSSQPTPGWSSYNEQFF.

This clonotype was observed many times. The chain recombines TRBV14 with TRBJ2-5, with D perhaps matching TRBD2 (6 bases). The CDR3 loop spans 16 amino acids. The V end lost 6 bases, the J end lost 1 base, and 18 bases lay between the germline ends. CDR1 SGHDN and CDR2 FVKESK come from the germline V gene. The CDR3: CASSPRSALAQETQYF. In DNA form, the CDR3 reads TGTGCCAGCAGTCCAAGATCGGCACTAGCCCAAGAGACCCAGTACTTC.